What follows is one T cell receptor beta chain and its context. Its recognized antigen is unknown. The record has no base qualities; no much larger clone is one base away. This sample was taken from a study of blood T cell repertoires in COVID-19 (dated by TCRdb to 2020 to 2022). For context, the study as a whole: Samples from collaborators originated in the United States, Italy and Spain and spanned both the acute and convalescent phases of COVID-19. Samples came from the ongoing ImmuneRACE study (first 160 participants) plus 1,254 subjects from 6 global collaborators. The dataset comprised deeply sampled blood TCRbeta repertoires from subjects exposed to, actively infected with, or recovered from COVID-19. Sample metadata almost always included a de-identified subject ID, COVID-19 status, age in years and sex. Where HLA class I and class II types were available, the types were taken from metadata supplied by the sample provider, not from assay-based typing. The material from the prospective study consisted of cDNA or gDNA derived from T cells, B-cell-depleted T cells, or PBMCs. A freely available public database, intended as a resource for researchers studying the immune response to SARS-CoV-2, is where the repertoires were released.

One collaborating source in Seattle enrolled patients while the patients were actively infected and followed the patients over time throughout the course of disease. Collaborating institutions collected whole blood in K2EDTA tubes following their own protocols. For TCRbeta analysis, collaborators shipped samples as frozen whole blood, isolated PBMCs, or DNA extracted from either of those sample types. CDR1 and CDR2 are read off the germline V gene as MNHEY and SVGAGI. From cysteine to phenylalanine, the CDR3 is 11 amino acids long. Just the 33-base CDR3 DNA is kept, in frame starting at base 1. Deletion took 6 bases off V and 9 bases off J, with a span of 10 bases between the germline ends. TCRbeta CDR3 regions were amplified from genomic DNA using the immunoSEQ Assay, a bias-controlled multiplex PCR. Turning to the authors' computational methods: The number of nucleated cells in each sample was estimated from the amplification of reference gene primers within the assay. To quantify the absolute abundance of each unique TCRbeta CDR3 rearrangement, sequence reads were collapsed and filtered. For each sample, productive Simpson clonality was calculated as the square root of Simpson's diversity index over productive rearrangements. TCRdb stores this immuneACCESS table with in-frame sequences only. Part of the clones is absent; in the studies checked, under half of the shortfall reflects unresolved V genes, and no reason is known for the rest. For V, J and clone size, that table is used; D and trimming come from the DNA. A total of about 200,000 clones appear in this sample, approximately 90% of them only once. In total, the top ten clones hold 0.8% to 1% of the sample.

General conclusions and limits of the study: How much clinical and demographic metadata was included differed by source and by participant, and the metadata was provided uncurated.

The chain is made from TRBV6-5 and TRBJ2-3; TRBD2 is perhaps the D gene, given 5 matching bases. The receptor comes from a man aged 55 to 70 with COVID-19, enrolled during active disease. Sequenced input: peripheral blood. The DNA is TGTGCCAGCAGGGGAGATCTCACGCAGTATTTT. Its protein reads: CASRGDLTQYF.